This entry lists 10 T cell receptor beta chains sequenced from one sample in a study of blood T cells in healthy people across ages. Through a sample-barcoded 5' primer and a J-beta primer mix, a second PCR was run for roughly 6 to 12 cycles. A single record per CDR3 protein comes from TCRdb applying MiXCR to the 5' RACE reads. Of around 1.7 million distinct CDR3 sequences in the sample, roughly 27% were seen once. The source material was blood. These receptors were obtained from a woman aged 25 to 39 in good health.

In its sample, this clonotype was seen many times. The V gene is TRBV12-3 or TRBV12-4, the J gene TRBJ2-6; D might be TRBD2 (5 bases). This CDR3 has 15 residues. V was trimmed by 5 bases and J by 4 bases, leaving 12 bases between them. This CDR3 reads CASSIRGSGANVLTF. In nucleotides, the CDR3 is TGTGCCAGCAGTATCCGGGGATCCGGGGCCAACGTCCTGACTTTC.

This clonotype was observed at least ten times. The chain links TRBV10-3 to TRBJ2-6; D remains ambiguous. Looked up from germline, CDR1 is ENHRY and CDR2 is SYGVKD. The CDR3 is 14 amino acids. The V gene lost 4 bases and the J gene lost 0 bases, with 4 bases spanning the gap. In DNA, the CDR3 is TGTGCCATCAGTGGACCCTCTGGGGCCAACGTCCTGACTTTC. This codes for CAISGPSGANVLTF.

The chain uses TRBV7-2 and TRBJ2-5; possibly TRBD1 for D (5 bases). The J call may be incorrect, as the DNA end agrees better with TRBJ2-4. Germline CDR1 and CDR2: SGHTA and FQGNSA. This CDR3 comprises 15 residues. The CDR3 spells CASSHGRVERNIQYF. The CDR3 DNA sequence: TGTGCCAGCAGCCACGGCAGGGTGGAGAGAAACATTCAGTACTTC.

The gene calls are TRBV7-2 and TRBJ2-1; 9 positions match TRBD2. The J call may be wrong; the DNA end is better matched by TRBJ2-7. The CDR3 has 15 amino acids. CDR1 and CDR2 from the germline V gene are SGHTA and FQGNSA. CDR3 DNA sequence: TGTGCCAGCAGCTTTAGCGGGAGCTCCTACAATGAGCAGTACTTC. It yields the protein CASSFSGSSYNEQYF.

This rearrangement joins TRBV20-1 to TRBJ2-2; either TRBD1 or TRBD2 may fit D (5 bases each). This CDR3 region has 13 residues. The V end lost 6 bases, the J end lost 7 bases, and 15 bases lay between the germline ends. Germline CDR1 reads DFQATT; CDR2 reads SNEGSKA (reference sequence). The CDR3 region has the DNA TGCAGTGCGGGGGACGGGACCGGCGGGGAGCTGTTTTTT. Its translation: CSAGDGTGGELFF.

The chain recombines TRBV5-1 with TRBJ1-3; 7 bases are a match to TRBD1. V lost 5 bases and J lost 0; bases outside the gene matches: 5. The CDR3 covers 15 residues. Germline CDR1 reads SGHRS; CDR2 reads YFSETQ. CDR3 protein: CASRSGQSSGNTIYF. The CDR3 coding sequence is TGCGCCAGCAGATCGGGACAGTCCTCTGGAAACACCATATATTTT.

The rearrangement links TRBV2 to TRBJ1-2; no clear D. The germline V gene has CDR1 SNHLY and CDR2 FYNNEI. This CDR3 comprises 12 residues. V shed 8 bases and J shed 5 bases, with 12 bases lying between them. The CDR3 sequence is CASGPILYGYTF. The DNA of the CDR3 is TGTGCCAGCGGCCCAATACTTTATGGCTACACCTTC.

The table lists this clonotype with many counts. The V gene is TRBV29-1, the J gene TRBJ2-6, with D perhaps TRBD2 (5 bases). The V gene's germline CDR1 is SQVTM and CDR2 ANQGSEA. The CDR3 contains 14 residues. Trimming removed 1 base at V and 4 bases at J, with 8 bases between. This CDR3 reads CSVEGGVGANVLTF. The CDR3 DNA is TGCAGCGTTGAAGGGGGAGTGGGGGCCAACGTCCTGACTTTC.

As to this clonotype: At one end, the junction sequence differs from germline, possibly due to a read error. The rearrangement links TRBV4-1 to TRBJ1-6; no firm D call. The CDR3 loop spans 13 amino acids. Germline CDR1 MGHRA, CDR2 YSYEKL. The CDR3, as DNA: TGCGCCGGCAGCCAACGACGGGAGTCACCCCTCCACTTT. Protein: CAGSQRRESPLHF.

Ten or more counts support this clonotype. The chain is built from TRBV2 and TRBJ2-3, with D perhaps TRBD2 (6 bases). Germline V gene lookup returns CDR1 SNHLY and CDR2 FYNNEI. The CDR3 loop spans 18 amino acids. V dropped 3 bases and J dropped 1 base, with 20 bases sitting between them. The CDR3 is CASSDSGPSPGGTDTQYF. As DNA, the CDR3 is TGTGCCAGCAGTGACTCGGGGCCATCGCCGGGGGGCACAGATACGCAGTATTTT.